The 2 T cell receptor beta chains below come from one sample, sequenced in a study of T cells in localized non-small cell lung cancer (dated by TCRdb to about 2020). The protocol used for the library was the immunoSEQ multiplex PCR assay. This is the immuneACCESS table as TCRdb keeps it, with only in-frame sequences that have V and J called. A part of the clones is gone; compared with another copy, unresolved V genes explain less than half, and the rest is unexplained. In all, the sample holds about 59,000 clones, and roughly 90% of those were seen once. Of the sample, approximately 22% falls within the top ten clones. Specimen: peripheral blood, collected before any cancer treatment. Source of these receptors: a man between 40 and 70 years old with stage I squamous cell lung carcinoma.

This clone was found once. The CDR3 DNA is TGTGCCAGCAGCCAGATCCCGGGACGCTCGGTGAACACTGAAGCTTTCTTT. It is translated as CASSQIPGRSVNTEAFF. This chain joins TRBV5-4 and TRBJ1-1, with D perhaps matching TRBD1 (5 bases). CDR3 length: 17 amino acids. V lost 4 bases to trimming and J lost 0 bases, with 19 bases between them. Germline V gene data show CDR1 as SGHNT and CDR2 as YYREEE (reference sequence).

The rearrangement joins TRBV19 to TRBJ2-7; TRBD1 matches at 8 bases. With V trimmed by 10 bases and J by 3 bases, 11 bases remained unmatched. This CDR3 has 14 residues. The V gene's germline CDR1 is LNHDA and CDR2 SQIVND (reference sequence). The CDR3 is CANQRQGLRYEQYF. As DNA, the CDR3 is TGTGCCAACCAGAGACAGGGGCTCCGCTACGAGCAGTACTTC.